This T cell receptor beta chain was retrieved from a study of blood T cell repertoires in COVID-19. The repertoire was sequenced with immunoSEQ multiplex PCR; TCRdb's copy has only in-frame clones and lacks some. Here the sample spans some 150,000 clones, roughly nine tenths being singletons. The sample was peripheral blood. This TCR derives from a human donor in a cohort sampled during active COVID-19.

The CDR3 region is CASSARLYSSYEQYF. CDR3 bases: TGTGCCAGCAGCGCAAGACTTTATAGCTCCTACGAGCAGTACTTC. This rearrangement joins TRBV11-2 to TRBJ2-5; D unclear. TRBJ2-7 matches the DNA end more closely, so the J call is doubtful. CDR3 length equals 15 residues. CDR1 and CDR2 (germline): SGHAT, FQNNGV.